Presented here are 10 T cell receptor beta chains from one specimen sequenced in a study of breast tumors, draining lymph nodes, adjacent tissues. Breast cancer patients provided tissue from their axillary draining lymph nodes. TCRdb re-analysed the multiplex PCR reads in MiXCR, keeping a single row per CDR3 protein. The sample has around 170,000 distinct CDR3 sequences, 25% to 40% seen once. Specimen: axillary lymph node tissue. The receptors here all came from a female donor with breast cancer. Some clones in this sample may be carry-over from other donors' samples.

This clonotype was counted ten times or more. V gene TRBV7-8 combines with J gene TRBJ1-2, with a tentative D call TRBD1 (6 bases). V gave up 0 bases and J gave up 7 bases, with 9 bases separating them. In germline, CDR1 is SGHVS, CDR2 FQNEAQ. CDR3 length: 13 residues. DNA of the CDR3: TGTGCCAGCAGCTTAGCGGGGGGCCCTGGCTACACCTTC. Translating it yields CASSLAGGPGYTF. The full variable domain, completed using reference TRBV7-8 and TRBJ1-2, is GAGVSQSPRYKVAKRGQDVALRCDPISGHVSLFWYQQALGQGPEFLTYFQNEAQLDKSGLPSDRFFAERPEGSVSTLKIQRTQQEDSAVYLCASSLAGGPGYTFGSGTRLTVV.

The V call is TRBV5-1, the J call TRBJ2-7, with D uncertain. Gene TRBJ2-5 matches the end of the DNA better, so the J call may be wrong. Germline V gives CDR1 SGHRS, CDR2 YFSETQ. The CDR3 loop spans 13 amino acids. The CDR3 DNA follows: TGCGCCAGCAGTTCCGACATTCGATTGACCCAGTACTTC. This sequence encodes CASSSDIRLTQYF.

In this sample, this clonotype turned up many times. The chain uses TRBV10-2 and TRBJ2-2; D is possibly TRBD1 or TRBD2 (7 bases each). The CDR3 is 14 residues long. Per the germline V gene, CDR1 is WSHSY and CDR2 is SAAADI. Trimming pared 7 bases from V and 5 bases from J, leaving 14 bases between. The CDR3 is CASKGRGGTGELFF. CDR3 DNA: TGCGCCAGCAAGGGCAGGGGGGGAACCGGGGAGCTGTTTTTT.

With regard to this clonotype: A single base separates this from a much larger clone, so it may be a read error. Here the CDR3 omits its conserved ending phenylalanine or tryptophan, so a read error is the likely source. The J gene is TRBJ2-1, the V gene TRBV19; D unclear. The CDR3 totals 13 residues. In germline, CDR1 is LNHDA, CDR2 SQIVND (reference sequence). Trimming stripped 6 bases from V and 6 bases from J, with 12 bases between. The CDR3 nucleotides read TGTGCCAGTAGCTGGGCAGCCCCCAATGAGCAGTTCCTC. Translating gives CASSWAAPNEQFL.

J is TRBJ2-7 and V is TRBV29-1; 9 bases fit TRBD1. V lost 8 bases and J lost 3; bases outside the gene matches: 5. Germline assignment: CDR1 SQVTM and CDR2 ANQGSEA. There are 12 residues in the CDR3. CDR3 sequence (DNA): TGCAGCCAGGACAGGGGCCGCTACGAGCAGTACTTC. It specifies CSQDRGRYEQYF.

This clonotype was seen at least ten times. The chain carries TRBV7-8 and TRBJ1-3; maybe TRBD1 (5 bases). The germline V gene encodes CDR1 SGHVS and CDR2 FQNEAQ. CDR3 size: 16 residues. Trimming pared 5 bases from V and 4 bases from J, leaving 18 bases between. This CDR3 is CASSPRGANDGNTIYF. DNA for the CDR3: TGTGCCAGCAGCCCGAGGGGAGCTAACGACGGAAACACCATATATTTT. The whole variable domain, remainder taken from reference TRBV7-8 and TRBJ1-3, is GAGVSQSPRYKVAKRGQDVALRCDPISGHVSLFWYQQALGQGPEFLTYFQNEAQLDKSGLPSDRFFAERPEGSVSTLKIQRTQQEDSAVYLCASSPRGANDGNTIYFGEGSWLTVV.

In its sample, this clonotype was seen many times. The V gene is TRBV11-2, the J gene TRBJ2-1; TRBD2 might be the D (5 bases). Trimming took off 5 bases at V and 7 bases at J, with 33 bases between the two ends. The germline V gene encodes CDR1 SGHAT and CDR2 FQNNGV. The CDR3 extends over 20 amino acids. The CDR3: CASSARIGPLVRVSGNEQFF. The CDR3 region has the DNA TGTGCCAGCAGCGCAAGGATAGGGCCCCTAGTGCGGGTTTCGGGGAATGAGCAGTTCTTC.

Of note for this clonotype: A clone one base away is much larger, so this may be a read error. The DNA is left out, because the CDR3 cannot be placed on it with certainty; the CDR3 is given as TCRdb lists it. This sequence joins TRBV9 and TRBJ2-1. Germline V gene data show CDR1 as SGDLS and CDR2 as YYNGEE. The CDR3 is 15 amino acids long, termini counted. The CDR3 is CASSVGGGTYNEQLF.

This clonotype has at least ten counts. The chain has TRBV2 and TRBJ1-2; D is perhaps TRBD1 (5 bases). There are 15 residues in the CDR3. Germline loops: CDR1 SNHLY, CDR2 FYNNEI. Trimming left V 7 bases short and J 1 base short, with 16 bases between. The CDR3 reads CASTRGSQNNYGYTF. DNA for the CDR3: TGTGCCAGCACGAGGGGCTCCCAAAATAACTATGGCTACACCTTC.

This clonotype was found a few times. This rearrangement joins TRBV18 to TRBJ2-3; 8 bases map to TRBD1. Germline assignment: CDR1 KGHSH and CDR2 LQKENI. The CDR3 loop spans 14 amino acids. Trimming cost V 3 bases and J 5 bases; bases outside gene matches: 4. CDR3 DNA: TGTGCCAGCTCACCGGCCGGGACAGGAGATACGCAGTATTTT. Amino acids: CASSPAGTGDTQYF. Full variable domain (rest looked up from reference TRBV18 and TRBJ2-3): NAGVMQNPRHLVRRRGQEARLRCSPMKGHSHVYWYRQLPEEGLKFMVYLQKENIIDESGMPKERFSAEFPKEGPSILRIQQVVRGDSAAYFCASSPAGTGDTQYFGPGTRLTVL.